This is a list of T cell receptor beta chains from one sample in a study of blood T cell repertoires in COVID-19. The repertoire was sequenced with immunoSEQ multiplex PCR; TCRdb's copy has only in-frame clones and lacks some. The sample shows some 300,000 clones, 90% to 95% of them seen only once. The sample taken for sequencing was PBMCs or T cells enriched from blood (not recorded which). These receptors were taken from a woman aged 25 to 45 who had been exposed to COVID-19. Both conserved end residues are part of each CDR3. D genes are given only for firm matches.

cdr3_aa: CASSFNSYEQYF; d_call: -; j_call: TRBJ2-7; v_call: TRBV12-3/TRBV12-4; cdr3_length: 12
cdr3_aa: CASSLDQGRNTIYF; d_call: -; j_call: TRBJ1-3; v_call: TRBV5-1; cdr3_length: 14
cdr3_aa: CASSQRTTNYGYTF; d_call: -; j_call: TRBJ1-2; v_call: TRBV5-1; cdr3_length: 14
cdr3_aa: CASGPGLYNEQFF; d_call: -; j_call: TRBJ2-1; v_call: TRBV5-1; cdr3_length: 13
cdr3_aa: CASSLDSAKNIQYF; d_call: -; j_call: TRBJ2-4; v_call: TRBV7-2; cdr3_length: 14
cdr3_aa: CASSVGPRVADSPLHF; d_call: -; j_call: TRBJ1-6; v_call: TRBV9; cdr3_length: 16
cdr3_aa: CASSPPPGTLHF; d_call: -; j_call: TRBJ1-6; v_call: TRBV7-2; cdr3_length: 12
cdr3_aa: CASSPNRADDGYTF; d_call: -; j_call: TRBJ1-2; v_call: TRBV5-1; cdr3_length: 14
cdr3_aa: CASSLQGLGNSPLHF; d_call: TRBD1; j_call: TRBJ1-6; v_call: TRBV6-5; cdr3_length: 15
cdr3_aa: CAISESREKLFF; d_call: -; j_call: TRBJ1-4; v_call: TRBV10-3; cdr3_length: 12
cdr3_aa: CASSFSIQKSSQHF; d_call: -; j_call: TRBJ1-5; v_call: TRBV27; cdr3_length: 14
cdr3_aa: CASSELGRGRAEAFF; d_call: -; j_call: TRBJ1-1; v_call: TRBV25-1; cdr3_length: 15
cdr3_aa: CASSLFGRGERKQYF; d_call: -; j_call: TRBJ2-7; v_call: TRBV5-4; cdr3_length: 15
cdr3_aa: CASSMDRGLGYTF; d_call: TRBD1; j_call: TRBJ1-2; v_call: TRBV5-4; cdr3_length: 13
cdr3_aa: CASKDRGFDTGELFF; d_call: TRBD1; j_call: TRBJ2-2; v_call: TRBV25-1; cdr3_length: 15
cdr3_aa: CASSLGTPKYGYTF; d_call: -; j_call: TRBJ1-2; v_call: TRBV5-1; cdr3_length: 14
cdr3_aa: CASRARRGHNEQFF; d_call: -; j_call: TRBJ2-1; v_call: TRBV2; cdr3_length: 14
cdr3_aa: CAISEAESGNGYTF; d_call: -; j_call: TRBJ1-2; v_call: TRBV10-3; cdr3_length: 14
cdr3_aa: CASSAGTPADGYTF; d_call: -; j_call: TRBJ1-2; v_call: TRBV11-2; cdr3_length: 14
cdr3_aa: CASSFPHSTYEQYF; d_call: -; j_call: TRBJ2-7; v_call: TRBV11-2; cdr3_length: 14
cdr3_aa: CASSQERLAGAKNYEQYF; d_call: TRBD2; j_call: TRBJ2-7; v_call: TRBV4-1; cdr3_length: 18
cdr3_aa: CAWRARGQGSQPQHF; d_call: TRBD1; j_call: TRBJ1-5; v_call: TRBV30; cdr3_length: 15
cdr3_aa: CASSLSTQNGYTF; d_call: -; j_call: TRBJ1-2; v_call: TRBV12-3/TRBV12-4; cdr3_length: 13
cdr3_aa: CASSRQGAGGNTIYF; d_call: TRBD1; j_call: TRBJ1-3; v_call: TRBV3-1/TRBV3-2; cdr3_length: 15
cdr3_aa: CASSQPREGQYEQYF; d_call: -; j_call: TRBJ2-7; v_call: TRBV7-6; cdr3_length: 15
cdr3_aa: CASSPPIVHRVPYF; d_call: -; j_call: TRBJ2-5; v_call: TRBV18; cdr3_length: 14
cdr3_aa: CASSERSGSYNSPLHF; d_call: -; j_call: TRBJ1-6; v_call: TRBV18; cdr3_length: 16
cdr3_aa: CASSTTSPYTQYF; d_call: TRBD2; j_call: TRBJ2-3; v_call: TRBV6-2/TRBV6-3; cdr3_length: 13
cdr3_aa: CASSSLRGQTYNEQFF; d_call: TRBD1; j_call: TRBJ2-1; v_call: TRBV5-4; cdr3_length: 16
cdr3_aa: CASSPGTSGGYNEQFF; d_call: TRBD2; j_call: TRBJ2-1; v_call: TRBV5-1; cdr3_length: 16
cdr3_aa: CASSRGWGQPQHF; d_call: TRBD1; j_call: TRBJ1-5; v_call: TRBV2; cdr3_length: 13
cdr3_aa: CATSPEDYLRPEQYF; d_call: -; j_call: TRBJ2-7; v_call: TRBV15; cdr3_length: 15
cdr3_aa: CASSSRQGSYNEQFF; d_call: TRBD1; j_call: TRBJ2-1; v_call: TRBV11-2; cdr3_length: 15
cdr3_aa: CASSDRGGDEQYF; d_call: TRBD1; j_call: TRBJ2-7; v_call: TRBV12-3/TRBV12-4; cdr3_length: 13
cdr3_aa: CASSQVRAGEFADTQYF; d_call: -; j_call: TRBJ2-3; v_call: TRBV4-1; cdr3_length: 17
cdr3_aa: CASSIGQVGNQPQHF; d_call: -; j_call: TRBJ1-5; v_call: TRBV19; cdr3_length: 15
cdr3_aa: CASSEVSGNQPQHF; d_call: -; j_call: TRBJ1-5; v_call: TRBV6-1; cdr3_length: 14